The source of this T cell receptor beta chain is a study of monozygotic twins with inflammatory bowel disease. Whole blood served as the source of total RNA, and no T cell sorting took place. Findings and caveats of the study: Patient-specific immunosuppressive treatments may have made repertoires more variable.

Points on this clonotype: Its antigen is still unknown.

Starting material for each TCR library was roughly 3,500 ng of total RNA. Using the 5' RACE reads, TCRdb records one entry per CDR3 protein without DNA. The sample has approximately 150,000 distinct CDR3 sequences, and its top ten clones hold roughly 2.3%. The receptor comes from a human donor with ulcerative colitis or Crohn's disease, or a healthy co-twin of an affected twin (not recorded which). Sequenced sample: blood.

The CDR3 is CASSLGLEETQYF. V gene TRBV5-6 combines with J gene TRBJ2-5. CDR3 length: 13 amino acids. Per the germline V gene, CDR1 is SGHDT and CDR2 is YYEEEE.